The next 16 T cell receptor beta chains were all read from a single sample in a study of T-cell memory formation after mild COVID-19. A single record per CDR3 protein comes from TCRdb applying MiXCR to the 5' RACE reads. The sample carries approximately 100,000 distinct CDR3 sequences, 20% to 30% recorded once. The sample comprised PBMCs or a T cell subset sorted from them (not recorded which). Every receptor here comes from a man between 18 and 35 years old who had mild COVID-19 (a few samples of this study predate the infection). Cell type and time point are not known.

In this sample, this clonotype turned up a few times. The gene calls are TRBV7-9 and TRBJ2-1, with TRBD2 matching over 9 bases. Germline V CDR1 and CDR2: SEHNR, FQNEAQ (reference sequence). The CDR3 length is 13 residues. J was trimmed by 8 bases and V by 5 bases; bases with no gene match: 4. The CDR3 bases are TGTGCCAGCAGCGCGGGGGGGTTCGATGAGCAGTTCTTC. This translates into CASSAGGFDEQFF.

This chain connects TRBV20-1 to TRBJ2-1; 8 nucleotides align to TRBD2. This CDR3 has 15 residues. The J segment lost 0 bases and the V segment lost 6 bases, leaving 7 bases of the junction unmatched. In germline, CDR1 is DFQATT, CDR2 SNEGSKA (reference sequence). The CDR3 DNA reads TGCAGTGCAGTACTTAGCGGGGACTCCTACAATGAGCAGTTCTTC. Amino acid sequence: CSAVLSGDSYNEQFF.

This chain uses TRBV5-1 with TRBJ2-1; TRBD2 agrees at 12 bases. The CDR3 contains 16 residues. Germline CDR1 is SGHRS and CDR2 is YFSETQ. The junction had 5 bases not matched to a gene; V was cut back by 0 bases and J by 7 bases. The CDR3 here is CASSLGLAGGINEQFF. The CDR3 DNA follows: TGCGCCAGCAGCTTGGGTCTAGCGGGGGGGATAAATGAGCAGTTCTTC.

This clonotype was found many times. The chain has TRBV20-1 and TRBJ1-2; D remains ambiguous. The CDR3 has 15 amino acids. From germline, CDR1 is DFQATT and CDR2 SNEGSKA (reference sequence). V was trimmed by 7 bases and J by 9 bases, leaving 27 bases between them. The CDR3 DNA reads as TGCAGTGGATTCCCCTACCTGGACGGAATTTATAGCTACACCTTC. It yields the protein CSGFPYLDGIYSYTF.

This clonotype has just a few counts. The V call is TRBV7-9, the J call TRBJ2-6; D ambiguous. The CDR3 extends over 8 amino acids. V was shortened by 1 base and J by 19 bases, with 2 bases between the two germline ends. Germline V lookup: CDR1 SEHNR, CDR2 FQNEAQ (reference sequence). In DNA form, the CDR3 reads TGTGCCAGCAGCTTAGAAACTTTC. Translating it yields CASSLETF.

The rearrangement uses TRBV5-1 and TRBJ2-2; D is unclear. The CDR3 totals 15 residues. Germline V gene lookup returns CDR1 SGHRS and CDR2 YFSETQ. The ends were cut back, 0 bases at V and 5 bases at J, with 11 bases in the middle. The DNA of the CDR3 is TGCGCCAGCAGCTTGGCCGTTGGTGGAACCGGGGAGCTGTTTTTT. The encoded protein is CASSLAVGGTGELFF.

The chain joins TRBV6-5 to TRBJ2-1; D possibly matches TRBD1 or TRBD2 (7 bases each). Looked up from germline, CDR1 is MNHEY and CDR2 is SVGAGI. This CDR3 is built from 15 residues. The germline V and J ends were trimmed by 4 bases and 10 bases, with 20 bases remaining between them. CDR3 DNA: TGTGCCAGCAGTTCCGCCGGGGAGGGGGCAGGGGAGCAGTTCTTC. Amino acids: CASSSAGEGAGEQFF.

The J gene is TRBJ1-4, the V gene TRBV10-3; D gene uncertain. Germline V gives CDR1 ENHRY, CDR2 SYGVKD. The CDR3 consists of 14 residues. Trimming removed 3 bases at V and 2 bases at J, with 7 bases between. The CDR3 protein is CAISDRGTNEKLFF. As DNA, the CDR3 is TGTGCCATCAGTGACCGTGGGACTAATGAAAAACTGTTTTTT.

The chain has TRBV12-3 or TRBV12-4 and TRBJ1-5; no clear D. The CDR3 covers 13 residues. Trimming stripped 5 bases from V and 3 bases from J, with 8 bases between. The chain's CDR3 is CASSADHNQPQHF. The DNA for the CDR3 is TGTGCCAGCAGTGCCGATCACAATCAGCCCCAGCATTTT.

The chain combines TRBV4-2 with TRBJ1-2, with D possibly TRBD1 on 5 matching bases. V was clipped by 3 bases and J by 2 bases, with 10 bases between them. Looked up from germline, CDR1 is LGHNA and CDR2 is YNFKEQ. The CDR3 is 14 amino acids. For the CDR3, the DNA is TGTGCCAGCAGCCATGGGGCGTCGAACTATGGCTACACCTTC. Residues: CASSHGASNYGYTF.

The chain couples TRBV10-3 to TRBJ1-2, with 7 bases matching TRBD1. Germline CDR1 is ENHRY and CDR2 is SYGVKD. J was trimmed by 2 bases and V by 10 bases; bases with no gene match: 7. The CDR3 length is 13 residues. The CDR3 here is CATNLDRNYGYTF. CDR3 DNA sequence: TGTGCCACCAACTTGGACAGGAACTATGGCTACACCTTC.

This clonotype was seen only a few times. The rearrangement links TRBV6-5 to TRBJ1-3; 8 nucleotides match TRBD1. This CDR3 comprises 15 residues. V lost 6 bases to trimming and J lost 2 bases; unmatched junction nucleotides: 6. Looked up from germline, CDR1 is MNHEY and CDR2 is SVGAGI. The CDR3 DNA sequence: TGTGCCAGCAGCGGATTGACAGGGGCTGGAAACACCATATATTTT. It translates to CASSGLTGAGNTIYF.

The chain combines TRBV4-3 with TRBJ2-1; perhaps TRBD2 as D (5 bases). Per germline, CDR1 LGHNA and CDR2 YSLEER. The CDR3 sequence is 14 residues long. With 4 bases removed from V and 3 bases from J, the gap between germline ends came to 10 bases. CDR3 DNA: TGCGCCAGCAGCCCTCGGGATATCTACAATGAGCAGTTCTTC. Translated: CASSPRDIYNEQFF.

The rearrangement joins TRBV5-1 to TRBJ2-7; 10 nucleotides line up with TRBD2. The CDR3 is 18 amino acids. Trimming removed 5 bases from V and 0 bases from J; junction bases left unmatched: 14. Germline CDR1 SGHRS, CDR2 YFSETQ. CDR3 loop: CASRASGSSGSSSYEQYF. CDR3 coding DNA: TGCGCCAGCAGGGCCTCCGGTTCTAGCGGGAGCAGCTCCTACGAGCAGTACTTC.

The sample holds a few counts of this clonotype. The chain couples TRBV6-4 to TRBJ2-7, with D possibly being TRBD1 (5 bases). V lost 4 bases, J lost 7 bases, and 14 bases lay in between. The CDR3 sequence is 13 residues long. In germline, CDR1 is MRHNA, CDR2 SNTAGT. CDR3 sequence (DNA): TGTGCCAGCAGTGCGTCTATAAAGGGGGAGCAGTACTTC. Its protein is CASSASIKGEQYF.

The V call is TRBV7-6, the J call TRBJ2-6, with D hard to call. Deletions cut 3 bases from V and 0 bases from J, with 6 bases between. Germline-derived CDR1 and CDR2 are SGHVS and FNYEAQ. The CDR3 sequence is 15 residues long. The CDR3 DNA reads TGTGCCAGCAGCTTGAGTATCTCTGGGGCCAACGTCCTGACTTTC. This gives the protein CASSLSISGANVLTF.